One T cell receptor beta chain is described in this entry. What it recognizes is unknown. The source of the sample is a study of beta chain features in type 1 diabetes. Study findings and constraints: More deletions and fewer insertions at VDJ junctions were found in patients with type 1 diabetes. Among all four CD4+ subsets, Type 1 diabetes patients had TCRB CDR3s that were moderately but significantly shorter.

The CDR3 consists of 17 residues. Germline V gives CDR1 SGHRS, CDR2 YFSETQ. With 5 bases removed from V and 1 base from J, the gap between germline ends came to 21 bases. All of the isolated RNA was reverse transcribed, so expressed TCRB transcripts were sequenced. TCRdb keeps only in-frame clones here, not all; method: immunoSEQ multiplex PCR. The sample contains hundreds of thousands of clones, over 12% of which appear only once. Central memory, naive, regulatory and stem cell-like memory CD4+ cells were sorted by CD45RO/CCR7/CD25/CD127/CD95/CD27. The gene calls are TRBV5-1 and TRBJ2-5; TRBD1 is a possible D gene (6 bases). Sequenced: naive CD4+ T cells from blood. The TCR originated in a man younger than 35 with type 1 diabetes. CDR3 sequence reads: CASRTPGKGVFQETQYF. Written as DNA, the CDR3 is TGCGCCAGCAGGACCCCGGGGAAGGGGGTGTTCCAAGAGACCCAGTACTTC.